Listed below are T cell receptor beta chains from one sample, sequenced in a study of T cells in Graves' hyperthyroidism and ophthalmopathy. TCRdb ran MiXCR on the multiplex PCR reads and lists one entry per CDR3 protein. This table has hundreds of thousands of distinct CDR3 sequences, about a third appearing once. The sequencing sample was made of blood. These receptors came from a woman aged 40 to 50 with Graves' hyperthyroidism. The CDR3 runs from the conserved cysteine through the conserved F or W. The D gene is left open where the match is weak. For some rows the clone size is stated as once, few or many, or as a class when expanded; others skip it.

d_call	v_call	j_call	cdr3_length	clone_size	cdr3_aa	cdr3_nt
-	TRBV11-2	TRBJ1-1	14	-	CASRAPGQFAEAFF	TGTGCCAGCCGGGCTCCGGGGCAGTTCGCTGAAGCTTTCTTT
TRBD2	TRBV7-2	TRBJ2-2	15	-	CASSWLAGEGGELFF	TGTGCCAGCAGCTGGCTAGCGGGGGAAGGGGGGGAGCTGTTTTTT
-	TRBV28	TRBJ1-1	14	-	CASSPPSANTEAFF	TGTGCCAGCAGTCCTCCCAGCGCGAACACTGAAGCTTTCTTT
-	TRBV24-1	TRBJ1-2	16	few	CATSDSRSGGTYGYTF	TGTGCCACCAGTGATAGTCGATCGGGGGGTACCTATGGCTACACCTTC
-	TRBV7-8	TRBJ1-4	13	many	CASSAGVGGKLFF	TGTGCCAGCAGCGCGGGGGTCGGAGGAAAACTGTTTTTT
-	TRBV7-2	TRBJ1-4	17	-	CASSLLSRFSTNEKLFF	TGTGCCAGCAGTTTATTATCCAGGTTCTCGACTAATGAAAAACTGTTTTTT
-	TRBV5-1	TRBJ1-2	13	many	CASSLWSGDGYTF	TGCGCCAGCAGCTTGTGGTCAGGGGATGGCTACACCTTC
TRBD1	TRBV19	TRBJ2-2	14	-	CASDVTGDTGELFF	TGTGCCAGTGACGTGACAGGGGACACCGGGGAGCTGTTTTTT
TRBD1	TRBV15	TRBJ2-7	14	once	CATSRSRQGVEQYF	TGTGCCACCAGCAGATCCAGACAGGGGGTGGAGCAGTACTTC
-	TRBV9	TRBJ2-2	16	few	CASSVVMGAGTGELFF	TGTGCCAGCAGCGTAGTGATGGGGGCCGGGACCGGGGAGCTGTTTTTT
-	TRBV5-1	TRBJ1-4	14	few	CASSTSGTDEKLFF	TGCGCCAGCAGCACCTCCGGGACGGATGAAAAACTGTTTTTT
-	TRBV7-2	TRBJ1-6	15	-	CARSKPTGGNSPLHF	TGTGCTAGATCGAAACCGACAGGCGGGAATTCACCCCTCCACTTT
TRBD1	TRBV7-9	TRBJ1-2	13	few	CASSTGTGGGYTF	TGTGCCAGCAGCACAGGGACAGGGGGCGGCTACACCTTC
TRBD1	TRBV4-3	TRBJ2-7	15	few	CASSPTGTGPYEQYF	TGCGCCAGCAGCCCCACTGGGACAGGGCCCTACGAGCAGTACTTC
TRBD1	TRBV20-1	TRBJ1-1	16	few	CSAAWGSGGANTEAFF	TGCAGTGCTGCGTGGGGCTCAGGGGGGGCGAACACTGAAGCTTTCTTT
TRBD2	TRBV20-1	TRBJ2-1	14	-	CSARASGRQDEQFF	TGCAGTGCTAGAGCTAGCGGGAGACAGGATGAGCAGTTCTTC
TRBD1	TRBV6-1	TRBJ1-3	16	-	CASERQDRGSGNTIYF	TGTGCCAGCGAGAGACAGGACAGGGGCTCTGGAAACACCATATATTTT
TRBD2	TRBV7-3	TRBJ2-1	16	-	CASSLTPSGGGNEQFF	TGTGCCAGCAGCTTAACACCTAGCGGGGGGGGGAATGAGCAGTTCTTC
TRBD1	TRBV7-2	TRBJ1-2	15	many	CASSFPDRGGYGYTF	TGTGCCAGCAGCTTCCCAGACAGGGGGGGCTATGGCTACACCTTC
-	TRBV7-2	TRBJ1-6	16	many	CASSLFQAGGNSPLHF	TGTGCCAGCAGCTTATTCCAGGCGGGCGGTAATTCACCCCTCCACTTT
-	TRBV10-3	TRBJ1-1	13	many	CAISESGSPEAFF	TGTGCCATCAGTGAGTCGGGTTCCCCTGAAGCTTTCTTT
-	TRBV10-3	TRBJ1-2	12	many	CAISPGNYGYTF	TGTGCCATCAGCCCGGGAAACTATGGCTACACCTTC
-	TRBV20-1	TRBJ1-2	13	-	CSARDDSFYGYTF	TGCAGTGCTAGAGATGACTCCTTCTATGGCTACACCTTC
TRBD2	TRBV20-1	TRBJ2-7	15	-	CSALRTSGVGNEQYF	TGCAGTGCTCTACGGACTAGCGGGGTGGGTAACGAGCAGTACTTC
TRBD2	TRBV24-1	TRBJ2-5	15	many	CATSDPSGLGETQYF	TGTGCCACCAGTGACCCCTCAGGACTAGGAGAGACCCAGTACTTC
-	TRBV10-3	TRBJ1-6	12	-	CAAGGGNSPLHF	TGTGCCGCGGGGGGCGGAAATTCACCCCTCCACTTT
-	TRBV7-2	TRBJ1-5	15	-	CASSPGPESNQPQHF	TGTGCCAGCAGCCCGGGCCCAGAGAGCAATCAGCCCCAGCATTTT
-	TRBV10-3	TRBJ2-7	15	-	CAISEMSRTRYEQYF	TGTGCCATCAGTGAGATGTCCAGGACCAGATACGAGCAGTACTTC
-	TRBV7-3	TRBJ2-1	12	many	CASSAVGDEQFF	TGTGCCAGCAGCGCCGTTGGGGACGAGCAGTTCTTC
-	TRBV30	TRBJ1-6	15	-	CAWRAVGRDNSPLHF	TGTGCCTGGAGGGCTGTGGGCAGGGATAATTCACCCCTCCACTTT